This T cell receptor (beta chain) was sequenced during a study of neurological immune-mediated disorders. Overall study: Within the group of 34 multiple sclerosis patients, approximately 30 were relapsing-remitting, while 3 were secondary progressive.

The unsorted libraries originated from 2 million PBMCs kept at -80 C. The sample holds many counts of this clonotype. What it recognizes is unknown. The CDR3 runs 16 residues. Germline values: CDR1 MGHRA, CDR2 YSYEKL. V shed 0 bases and J shed 3 bases, with 15 bases lying between them. General study findings and limits: The repertoires of 18 of 34 multiple sclerosis patients fell into one related-CDR3 cluster (a possible signature) under phylogenetic grouping.

5'RACE with 10-nucleotide random UMIs generated the cDNA. TCRdb itself ran the 5' RACE reads through MiXCR, one entry per CDR3 protein. The table has around 130,000 distinct CDR3 sequences, about 3.2% seen once. Sequenced sample: PBMCs. The source is a woman between 25 and 40 years old with multiple sclerosis. The rearrangement links TRBV4-1 to TRBJ2-7; D uncertain. CDR3 region: CASSQEWYQINYEQYF. The CDR3 bases are TGCGCCAGCAGCCAAGAATGGTATCAGATAAACTACGAGCAGTACTTC.